This T cell receptor (beta chain) was identified during a study of T cell responses to AZD1222 COVID-19 vaccine. Assay used: immunoSEQ multiplex PCR; TCRdb lists only in-frame clones, some missing. The sample contains approximately 120,000 clones, 87% of which appear only once. From germline, CDR1 is SGHTA and CDR2 FQGNSA. The trim removed 3 bases at V and 1 base at J, leaving 1 base unmatched. This CDR3 is 14 amino acids long. The sequences come from peripheral blood, collected on day 0 of AZD1222 vaccination. This TCR was recovered from an adult in good health. This chain links TRBV7-2 with TRBJ1-1; the match to TRBD1 covers 8 bases. CDR3 DNA: TGTGCCAGCAGCTTTCAGGGGGCGAACACTGAAGCTTTCTTT. Its translation is CASSFQGANTEAFF.